This TCR beta chain is drawn from a study of CD8 T cells in Susac syndrome. This clonotype was seen just once. CD8+ and CD4+ T cells taken from blood had their TCR beta sequenced. The CDR3 runs to 15 residues. CDR1 and CDR2 (germline): SGHRS, YFSETQ. Trimming took off 0 bases at V and 5 bases at J, with 14 bases between the two ends. Random hexamers were used to reverse transcribe about 0.5 to 1 ug of RNA. Multiplex immunoSEQ PCR targeted 54 Vbeta and 13 Jbeta TCR beta segments. TCRdb fed the immunoSEQ multiplex PCR reads into MiXCR, producing one record per CDR3 protein. The sample carries under 350,000 distinct CDR3 sequences, about 92% recorded once.

The receptor was isolated from a human donor with multiple sclerosis. The chain employs TRBV5-1 and TRBJ1-1; tentative D call: TRBD1 (6 bases). The sample consisted of CD4+ T cells from PBMCs. The CDR3 nucleotides read TGCGCCAGCAGCTTGGATCAGGGGTCGGGGACTGAAGCTTTCTTT. This codes for CASSLDQGSGTEAFF.